This paragraph reports one TCR beta chain. Sequenced by immunoSEQ multiplex PCR; TCRdb stores in-frame clones only, minus some. The data contain about 170,000 clones, around nine tenths of them singletons. The sample is drawn from a study of blood T cell repertoires in COVID-19. Trimming took 1 base from V and 8 from J, leaving 11 bases between them. The CDR3 sequence is 13 residues long. The rearrangement links TRBV12-3 or TRBV12-4 to TRBJ1-2; possible D gene TRBD1, 5 bases. The sequenced sample was peripheral blood. The sequence came from a man younger than 35 with active or convalescent COVID-19. This chain's CDR3 is CASSLVLGRGYTF. DNA of the CDR3: TGTGCCAGCAGTTTAGTTTTGGGGCGCGGCTACACCTTC.